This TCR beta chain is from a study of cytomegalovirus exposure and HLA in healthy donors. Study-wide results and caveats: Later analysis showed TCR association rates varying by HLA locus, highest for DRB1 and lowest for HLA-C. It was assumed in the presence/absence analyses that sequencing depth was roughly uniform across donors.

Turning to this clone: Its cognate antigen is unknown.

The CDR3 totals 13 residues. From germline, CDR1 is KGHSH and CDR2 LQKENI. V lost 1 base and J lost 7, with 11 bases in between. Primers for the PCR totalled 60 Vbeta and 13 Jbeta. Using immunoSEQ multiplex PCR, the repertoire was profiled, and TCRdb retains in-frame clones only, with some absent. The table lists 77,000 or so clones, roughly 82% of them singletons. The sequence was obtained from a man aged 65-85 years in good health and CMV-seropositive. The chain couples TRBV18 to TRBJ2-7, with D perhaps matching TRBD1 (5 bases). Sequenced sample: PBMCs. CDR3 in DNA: TGTGCCAGCTCACCACTAGGGGAAGGGGAGCAGTACTTC. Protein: CASSPLGEGEQYF.